A single T cell receptor beta chain is shown here with its context. This sample includes further DNA sequences coding for the same CDR3. Measured with immunoSEQ multiplex PCR; TCRdb has only the in-frame clones, and not every one. The sample shows approximately 99,000 clones, roughly 92% of them seen only once. The sample is drawn from a study of T cell changes during pregnancy in multiple sclerosis. The receptor was isolated from a female donor with multiple sclerosis, enrolled in a pregnancy study. The sample was peripheral blood, taken after pregnancy.

The DNA of the CDR3 is TGCGCCAGCAGCCAAGACCCGGGTGGAGGGGCCAACGTCCTGACTTTC. This encodes CASSQDPGGGANVLTF. The V and J genes are TRBV4-3 and TRBJ2-6; the D is unclear. This CDR3 contains 16 residues. V lost 0 bases, J lost 4 bases, and 10 bases lay in between. Germline V gene lookup returns CDR1 LGHNA and CDR2 YSLEER.